This T cell receptor beta chain was retrieved from a study of cytomegalovirus exposure and HLA in healthy donors. Study-wide points: Within a later analysis, the majority of CMV-associated TCR beta chains appeared HLA-restricted. According to an earlier analysis, most TCR beta V segments yielded productive rearrangements about 87% or about 30% of the time. Prediction of most subjects' HLA-A and HLA-B alleles by TCR beta sequences was reportedly accurate.

The PCR contained 60 Vbeta and 13 Jbeta primers. Here immunoSEQ multiplex PCR was the method, and the copy in TCRdb shows in-frame clones only, minus some. The sample has more than 95,000 clones; approximately 74% are singletons. The CDR3 has 13 residues. Germline CDR1 and CDR2: SGHDN and FVKESK. V was clipped by 4 bases and J by 10 bases; unmatched bases: 7. A word on this clone: What it binds is not known.

The rearrangement joins TRBV14 to TRBJ1-2; the match to TRBD1 covers 9 bases. Sequenced: PBMCs. The TCR sequence derives from a woman in her fifties or sixties in good health and CMV-seropositive. In DNA form, the CDR3 reads TGTGCCAGCAGCCCACGCCGGGACAGGGACTACACCTTC. Protein product: CASSPRRDRDYTF.